The text below deals with one T cell receptor beta chain. V was shortened by 0 bases and J by 8 bases, with 13 bases between the two germline ends. The V gene's germline CDR1 is SGHTA and CDR2 FQGNSA. The CDR3 runs to 14 residues. The data stem from a study of blood T cell repertoires in COVID-19. Study in general: Samples of COVID-19 (acute and convalescent) were obtained from the United States, Italy and Spain. Sources were T cells, B-cell-depleted T cells, or PBMCs; the material itself was cDNA or gDNA.

In the original analysis: Reference gene primer amplification gave estimated nucleated cell counts. Sequenced by immunoSEQ multiplex PCR; TCRdb stores in-frame clones only, minus some. V, J and clone size were drawn from that table, and D and trimming were deduced from the DNA. The sample consists of around 81,000 clones, about 89% of them appearing once. This sequence was found in a woman in her sixties with acute or convalescent COVID-19. The chain has TRBV7-2 and TRBJ1-2, with TRBD1 as a possible D gene (5 bases). Material for sequencing was peripheral blood. As DNA, the CDR3 is TGTGCCAGCAGCTTAGCGGTCCGGGGGGGAGGCTACACCTTC. It yields the protein CASSLAVRGGGYTF. Combining the CDR3 with reference TRBV7-2 and TRBJ1-2 gives the whole variable domain GAGVSQSPSNKVTEKGKDVELRCDPISGHTALYWYRQSLGQGLEFLIYFQGNSAPDKSGLPSDRFSAERTGGSVSTLTIQRTQQEDSAVYLCASSLAVRGGGYTFGSGTRLTVV.